This TCR beta chain was found in a study of shared clonotypes between healthy human individuals. Measured with immunoSEQ multiplex PCR; TCRdb has only the in-frame clones, and not every one. The sample comprises a few million clones, just under 95% of which are singletons, and 0.37% rests with the top ten. Germline CDR1 reads SGDLS; CDR2 reads YYNGEE. The CDR3 sequence is 17 residues long. The V segment lost 4 bases and the J segment 2 bases; nucleotides outside the gene matches: 8. Source material: naive CD4+ T cells from PBMCs. Sample subset: CD45RA+ positively selected. The chain combines TRBV9 with TRBJ1-3, with TRBD1 matching over 11 bases. The receptor's source is a young man in good health. Some clones in this sample may be carry-over from other donors' samples. The CDR3 loop is CASSTRTGGDPGNTIYF. For the CDR3, the DNA is TGTGCCAGCAGCACCCGGACAGGGGGCGACCCTGGAAACACCATATATTTT.